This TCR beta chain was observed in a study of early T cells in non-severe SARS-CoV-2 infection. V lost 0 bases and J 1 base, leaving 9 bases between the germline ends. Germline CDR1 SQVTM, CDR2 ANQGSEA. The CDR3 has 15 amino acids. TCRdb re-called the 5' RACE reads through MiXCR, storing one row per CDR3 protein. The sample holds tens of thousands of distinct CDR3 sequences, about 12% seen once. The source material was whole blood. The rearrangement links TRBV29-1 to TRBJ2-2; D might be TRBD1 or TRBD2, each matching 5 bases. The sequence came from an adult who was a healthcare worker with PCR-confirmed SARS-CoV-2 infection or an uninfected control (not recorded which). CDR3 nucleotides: TGCAGCGTTGAAGATTCAGGGAGGAACACCGGGGAGCTGTTTTTT. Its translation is CSVEDSGRNTGELFF.